The following is a TCR beta chain sequence with its context. Its antigen is not known. Here immunoSEQ multiplex PCR was the method, and the copy in TCRdb shows in-frame clones only, minus some. This sample yields 11,000 to 15,000 clones, of which 52% are seen a single time; 30% to 35% belongs to the top ten. This entry comes from a study of cytotoxic CD8 clonotypes in ibrutinib-treated CLL. The study, taken as a whole, reports: Samples from sustained-remission and progressing patients were taken at different times.

This CDR3 region has 15 residues. V shed 4 bases and J 4 bases; nucleotides not matched to a gene: 8. CDR1 and CDR2 from the germline V gene are MGHDK and SYGVNS. PBMCs that had been cryopreserved were the source of 1.5 to 2 micrograms of genomic DNA for TCR beta libraries. Material: PBMCs, obtained at an approximately 22-month disease-progression time point, from a patient treated with ibrutinib. The sequence derives from a human donor with chronic lymphocytic leukemia. The chain joins TRBV25-1 to TRBJ1-1; TRBD1 agrees at 8 bases. CDR3 sequence (DNA): TGTGCCAGCAGTGGCTCCGGGACAGGAATCACTGAAGCTTTCTTT. Translation gives CASSGSGTGITEAFF.